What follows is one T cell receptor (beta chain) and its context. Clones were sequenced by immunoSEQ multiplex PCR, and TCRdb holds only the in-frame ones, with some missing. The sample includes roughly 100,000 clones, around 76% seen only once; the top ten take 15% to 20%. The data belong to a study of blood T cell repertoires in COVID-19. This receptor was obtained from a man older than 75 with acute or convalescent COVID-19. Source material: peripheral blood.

The CDR3 loop is CASTRTGTVYEQYF. CDR3 nucleotide sequence: TGTGCCAGCACTCGGACAGGGACTGTTTACGAGCAGTACTTC. This chain joins TRBV27 and TRBJ2-7; 8 bases agree with TRBD1. The CDR3 covers 14 residues. Losses at the gene ends were 7 bases for V and 4 bases for J; bases not matched to a gene: 9. The germline V gene has CDR1 MNHEY and CDR2 SMNVEV (reference sequence).